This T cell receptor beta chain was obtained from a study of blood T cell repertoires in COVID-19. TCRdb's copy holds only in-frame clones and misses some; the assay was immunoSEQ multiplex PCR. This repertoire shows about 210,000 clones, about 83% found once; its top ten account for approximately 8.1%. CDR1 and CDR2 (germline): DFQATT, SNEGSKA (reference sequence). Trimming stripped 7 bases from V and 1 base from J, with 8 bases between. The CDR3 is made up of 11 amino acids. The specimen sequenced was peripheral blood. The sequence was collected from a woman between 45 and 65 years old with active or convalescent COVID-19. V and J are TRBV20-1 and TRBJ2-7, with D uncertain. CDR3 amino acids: CSVRVSYEQYF. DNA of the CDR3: TGCAGTGTTCGGGTGTCCTACGAGCAGTACTTC.